A single TCR beta chain is shown here with its context. Blood got drawn at baseline, again on cycle 4 day 1, and then on cycle 7 day 1. The record originates from a study of OX40 agonist ivuxolimab in advanced cancers. About the research overall: Patients took ivuxolimab, an agonistic anti-OX40 (CD134) antibody. The diagnoses of dose-escalation patients were hepatocellular carcinoma, melanoma, renal cell or head and neck cancer.

The V gene end was trimmed by 5 bases and the J gene end by 4 bases; junction bases not matched to a gene: 7. The CDR3 extends over 14 amino acids. The germline V gene encodes CDR1 SGHTA and CDR2 FQGNSA. Profiling relied on immunoSEQ multiplex PCR, and the TCRdb table lists in-frame clones only, not all of them. The table lists some 19,000 clones, roughly 80% of them singletons. The chain carries TRBV7-2 and TRBJ1-1; 7 bases line up with TRBD1. Sequencing was performed on CD4+ or CD8+ T cells sorted from blood, taken in a trial of the OX40 agonist ivuxolimab. This TCR came from an adult with an advanced solid tumor such as melanoma, head and neck, liver or kidney cancer. The CDR3 coding sequence is TGTGCCAGCAGCCGGACAGGAGGGCGCACTGAAGCTTTCTTT. This codes for CASSRTGGRTEAFF.